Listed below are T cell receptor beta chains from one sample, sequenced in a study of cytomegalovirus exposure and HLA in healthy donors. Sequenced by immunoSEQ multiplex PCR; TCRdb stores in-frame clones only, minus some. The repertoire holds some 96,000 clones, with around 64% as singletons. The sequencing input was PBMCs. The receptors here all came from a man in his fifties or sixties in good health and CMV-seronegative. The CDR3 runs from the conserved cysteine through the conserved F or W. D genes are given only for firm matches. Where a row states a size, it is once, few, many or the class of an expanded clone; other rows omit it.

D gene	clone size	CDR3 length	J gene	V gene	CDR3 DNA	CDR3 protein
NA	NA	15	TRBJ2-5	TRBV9	TGTGCCAGCAGCGTAGGTTTGTCGGGCCAAGAGACCCAGTACTTC	CASSVGLSGQETQYF
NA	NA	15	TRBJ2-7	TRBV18	TGTGCCAGCTCACCTTTTTACAGTCCCTCCTACGAGCAGTACTTC	CASSPFYSPSYEQYF
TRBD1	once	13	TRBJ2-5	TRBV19	TGTGCCAGTAGTACGGGACAGCAAGAGACCCAGTACTTC	CASSTGQQETQYF
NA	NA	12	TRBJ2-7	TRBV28	TGTGCCAGCAGATCAGGGTACTACGAGCAGTACTTC	CASRSGYYEQYF
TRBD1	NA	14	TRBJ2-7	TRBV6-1	TGTGCCAGCACCTCGCTCTACGGACAGGGGGAACAGTACTTC	CASTSLYGQGEQYF
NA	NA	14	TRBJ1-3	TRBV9	TGTGCCAGCAGCTCAGATTACTCTGGAAACACCATATATTTT	CASSSDYSGNTIYF
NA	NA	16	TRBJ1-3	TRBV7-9	TGTGCCAGCAGCTCCCAAGGGGTGGTTTCTGGAACCACCATATATTTT	CASSSQGVVSGTTIYF
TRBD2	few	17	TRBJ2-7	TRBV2	TGTGCCAGCAGTGAACAGCGGGGGGCCGCGTGGTCTTACGAGCAGTACTTC	CASSEQRGAAWSYEQYF
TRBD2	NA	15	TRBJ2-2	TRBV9	TGTGCCAGCAGCGTAGCGGGGGGGCTTCCCGGGGAGCTGTTTTTT	CASSVAGGLPGELFF
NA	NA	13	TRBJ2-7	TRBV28	TGTGCCAGCAGCCGTAAACAGGGTTACGAGCAGTACTTC	CASSRKQGYEQYF
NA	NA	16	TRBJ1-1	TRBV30	TGTGCCTGGAGTGTACTTCCCGGGAGGGCTTCCCCTGAAGCTTTCTTT	CAWSVLPGRASPEAFF
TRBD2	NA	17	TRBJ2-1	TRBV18	TGTGCCAGCTCACCACCGTGGGGGGGGAGCTCCTACAATGAGCAGTTCTTC	CASSPPWGGSSYNEQFF
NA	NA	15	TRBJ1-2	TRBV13	TGTGCCAGCAGTCCCGGGACATCCGCTAACTATGGCTACACCTTC	CASSPGTSANYGYTF
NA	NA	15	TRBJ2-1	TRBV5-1	TGCGCCAGCACCATACTAGATTACACGAGCGATGAGCAGTTCTTC	CASTILDYTSDEQFF
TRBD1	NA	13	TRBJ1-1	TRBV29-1	TGCAGCGTTGAATGGACAGGGGGTACTGAAGCTTTCTTT	CSVEWTGGTEAFF
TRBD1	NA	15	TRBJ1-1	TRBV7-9	TGTGCCAGCAGCTCCGGACAGGGATTGAACACTGAAGCTTTCTTT	CASSSGQGLNTEAFF
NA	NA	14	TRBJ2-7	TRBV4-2	TGTGCCAGCAGCCGCGGACAGCCCAACTACGAGCAGTACTTC	CASSRGQPNYEQYF
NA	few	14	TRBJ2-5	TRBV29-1	TGCAGCGTTGAAGACCGGGAAAGGCCAGAGACCCAGTACTTC	CSVEDRERPETQYF
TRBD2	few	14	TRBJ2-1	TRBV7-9	TGTGCCAGCAGCCTCGGGACTAGCAGGGGTGAGCAGTTCTTC	CASSLGTSRGEQFF
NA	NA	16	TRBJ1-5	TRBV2	TGTGCCAGCAGTGAATTGGTGCCCACTAACAATCAGCCCCAGCATTTT	CASSELVPTNNQPQHF
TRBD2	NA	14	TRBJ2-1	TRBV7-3	TGTGCCAGCAGCCTAGCGGGAGGGCTCGATGAGCAGTTCTTC	CASSLAGGLDEQFF
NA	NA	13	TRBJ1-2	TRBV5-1	TGCGCCAGCAGTAGAGAGACAGACTATGGCTACACCTTC	CASSRETDYGYTF
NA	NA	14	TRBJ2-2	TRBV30	TGTGCCTGGAGTCATACGGGACTTGTCGGGGAGCTGTTTTTT	CAWSHTGLVGELFF
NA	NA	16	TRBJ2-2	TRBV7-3	TGTGCCAGCAGCCTCATAGGGCGGGGAGGACCCGGGGAGCTGTTTTTT	CASSLIGRGGPGELFF
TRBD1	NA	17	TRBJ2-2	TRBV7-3	TGTGCCAGCAGCCCGGGACCCGGGACAGGGGCGACCGGGGAGCTGTTTTTT	CASSPGPGTGATGELFF
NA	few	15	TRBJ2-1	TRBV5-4	TGTGCCAGCAGCTTAACGGGGAACTCCTACAATGAGCAGTTCTTC	CASSLTGNSYNEQFF
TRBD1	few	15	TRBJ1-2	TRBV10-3	TGTGCCATCAAGATCCCGGACAGGGTTAACTATGGCTACACCTTC	CAIKIPDRVNYGYTF
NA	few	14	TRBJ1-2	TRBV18	TGTGCCAGCTCACCACCGTCAGGCTCCTATGGCTACACCTTC	CASSPPSGSYGYTF
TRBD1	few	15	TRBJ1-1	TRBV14	TGTGCCAGCAGCCAAGATCCAGGGGGACTCACTGAAGCTTTCTTT	CASSQDPGGLTEAFF
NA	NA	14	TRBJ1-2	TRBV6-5	TGTGCCAGCATTCCCGGCGGGGGAGGGCATGGCTACACCTTC	CASIPGGGGHGYTF
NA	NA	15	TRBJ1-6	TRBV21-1	TGTGCCAGCAGCCCCCGGCCCCGGGGAAATTCACCCCTCCACTTT	CASSPRPRGNSPLHF
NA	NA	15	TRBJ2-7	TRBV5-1	TGCGCCAGCAGCTTTGACGGACTCGGGACCTACGAGCAGTACTTC	CASSFDGLGTYEQYF
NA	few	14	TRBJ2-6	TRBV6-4	TGTGCCAGCAAGGTGGGAGTTGGGGCCAACGTCCTGACTTTC	CASKVGVGANVLTF